The rows below give T cell receptor beta chains drawn from one sample of a study of T cells in Graves' hyperthyroidism and ophthalmopathy. Each CDR3 protein is one row after TCRdb ran MiXCR on the multiplex PCR reads. Of more than 450,000 distinct CDR3 sequences listed, 15% to 20% are singletons. The material sequenced was blood. The receptors come from a middle-aged man with Graves' ophthalmopathy. Each CDR3 is given with its conserved first and last residue. A D gene is named only where the DNA matches it firmly. Not all rows give a size; the values are once, few, many and, for expanded clones, a class.

CDR3nt	CDR3aa	abundance	v_gene	d_gene	j_gene
TGCGCCAGCAGCCAGGGGCCTAAGGAGCAGTTCTTC	CASSQGPKEQFF	-	TRBV4-1	-	TRBJ2-1
TGCAGTGCTAGAGATCCGAATGATGGTGAAAAACTGTTTTTT	CSARDPNDGEKLFF	-	TRBV20-1	-	TRBJ1-4
TGTGCCAGCAGCGTGAGGACAGCCACTGAAGCTTTCTTT	CASSVRTATEAFF	many	TRBV6-1	-	TRBJ1-1
TGTGCCTGGAACGCCCGGGGGACCTACAATGAGCAGTTCTTC	CAWNARGTYNEQFF	many	TRBV30	-	TRBJ2-1
TGTGCCAGCAGCGTAGTAGCGGGGACCACCGGGGAGCTGTTTTTT	CASSVVAGTTGELFF	-	TRBV9	TRBD2	TRBJ2-2
TGTGCCAGCAGCTTAGCAGGCCGGGGAGAGAATGAGCAGTTCTTC	CASSLAGRGENEQFF	-	TRBV7-9	-	TRBJ2-1
TGTGCCAGCAGTTACTCAGAAGGGCTTGGCTACACCTTC	CASSYSEGLGYTF	-	TRBV6-2/TRBV6-3	-	TRBJ1-2
TGTGCCAGCGCACGACTAGCGGGAGGGTATAATGAGCAGTTCTTC	CASARLAGGYNEQFF	few	TRBV7-8	TRBD2	TRBJ2-1
TGTGCCAGCAGTCAATGGGGGGGAGGGAGCTCCTACGAGCAGTACTTC	CASSQWGGGSSYEQYF	-	TRBV7-8	TRBD2	TRBJ2-7
TGTGCCAGCATCGACAGGGAGGGGACTGAAGCTTTCTTT	CASIDREGTEAFF	few	TRBV7-2	TRBD1	TRBJ1-1
TGTGCCAGCTCACCACTGGGTCGCGAGCTGTTTTTT	CASSPLGRELFF	many	TRBV18	-	TRBJ2-2
TGTGCCAGCAGCCCCGACCCTAGCGGGGCGTACAATGAGCAGTTCTTC	CASSPDPSGAYNEQFF	-	TRBV5-4	TRBD2	TRBJ2-1
TGCGCCAGCAGCCAAGGGCCAGCGGGAGGGCCACCAGATACGCAGTATTTT	CASSQGPAGGPPDTQYF	-	TRBV4-1	TRBD2	TRBJ2-3
TGCAGCGTTGAAGGGCGGTTACATGGAAACACCATATATTTT	CSVEGRLHGNTIYF	few	TRBV29-1	-	TRBJ1-3
TGTGCCAGCAGCGCCAGGACAGGGTCGGACAATGAGCAGTTCTTC	CASSARTGSDNEQFF	many	TRBV13	TRBD1	TRBJ2-1
TGTGCCAGCAGCCACGCGGAATTTCAGCCCCAGCATTTT	CASSHAEFQPQHF	few	TRBV4-2	-	TRBJ1-5
TGTGCCAGCAGCGGGAGGGGGCGAGGGGGCACTGAAGCTTTCTTT	CASSGRGRGGTEAFF	many	TRBV5-6	TRBD1	TRBJ1-1
TGTGCCAGCAGTGCGTACTACACGGGGGCCAACGTCCTGACTTTC	CASSAYYTGANVLTF	few	TRBV6-1	-	TRBJ2-6
TGCGCCAGCAGTGAAATTAGCGTTTTTCAGTGGTATACGGGCCAAGAGACCCAGTACTTC	CASSEISVFQWYTGQETQYF	-	TRBV10-2	-	TRBJ2-5
TGCGCCAGCAGTGAGCTCCCAGGGAACACTGAAGCTTTCTTT	CASSELPGNTEAFF	many	TRBV10-1	-	TRBJ1-1
TGTGCCAGCAGCTTGGCGGAATACAAGGAGCAGTACTTC	CASSLAEYKEQYF	few	TRBV7-9	-	TRBJ2-7
TGTGCCATCAGTGAGTCGAGGAAGCGGGAGGACCGCAATGAGCAGTTCTTC	CAISESRKREDRNEQFF	-	TRBV10-3	TRBD2	TRBJ2-1
TGTGCCAGCAGCTCCAGGAGTACAAATGAAAAACTGTTTTTT	CASSSRSTNEKLFF	few	TRBV7-9	-	TRBJ1-4
TGTGCCAGCAGATCACAGGGGGCGACCAGCACAGATACGCAGTATTTT	CASRSQGATSTDTQYF	many	TRBV12-3/TRBV12-4	TRBD1	TRBJ2-3
TGTGCCAGCAGTGAGATCAGCGGTAATACGCAGTATTTT	CASSEISGNTQYF	many	TRBV6-2/TRBV6-3	-	TRBJ2-3
TGCGCCAGCAGCTTGTTCGATGCGGGAGTTTCTTACAATGAGCAGTTCTTC	CASSLFDAGVSYNEQFF	many	TRBV5-1	TRBD2	TRBJ2-1
TGTGCCAGCAGACATCCGGGACAGGGATACGAGACCCAGTACTTC	CASRHPGQGYETQYF	many	TRBV7-9	TRBD1	TRBJ2-5
TGTGCCAGCAGTGAGTCGGTGGCGGGGGTACATGAGCAGTTCTTC	CASSESVAGVHEQFF	many	TRBV2	TRBD2	TRBJ2-1
TGTGCCAGCAGAGTCGGACTAGCGGGAGGGCTCGACAATGAGCAGTTCTTC	CASRVGLAGGLDNEQFF	many	TRBV28	TRBD2	TRBJ2-1
TGCAGTGCTCGGGGGGCCGATCAGCCCCAGCATTTT	CSARGADQPQHF	many	TRBV20-1	-	TRBJ1-5
TGCAGTGGGGGAGCCACTATGGCGGGTACGCAGTATTTT	CSGGATMAGTQYF	many	TRBV20-1	-	TRBJ2-3
TGTGCCAGCAGTTTGGGGGCTCGGGACACTGAAGCTTTCTTT	CASSLGARDTEAFF	many	TRBV28	-	TRBJ1-1
TGTGCCAGCAGTTTAAAGGTAACAGATACGCAGTATTTT	CASSLKVTDTQYF	many	TRBV6-2/TRBV6-3	-	TRBJ2-3
TGTGCCAGCAGCCCCCGGACGACATACACAGATACGCAGTATTTT	CASSPRTTYTDTQYF	few	TRBV5-6	-	TRBJ2-3
TGTGCCAGCAGTTTCAGATACGTCGAAGCTTTCTTT	CASSFRYVEAFF	many	TRBV12-3/TRBV12-4	-	TRBJ1-1
TGTGCCAGCAGTTACCCGACGTCCCGGGTCAATGAGCAGTTCTTC	CASSYPTSRVNEQFF	many	TRBV6-2/TRBV6-3	-	TRBJ2-1
TGTGCCAGCAGCTTAACTCTGGGTGTGGGGGCAGTTGCGAATGAGCAGTTCTTC	CASSLTLGVGAVANEQFF	few	TRBV7-3	-	TRBJ2-1
TGTGCCACCAGCAGAGATAGGGGACTAGCGGGCCGAAGGACAGATACGCAGTATTTT	CATSRDRGLAGRRTDTQYF	-	TRBV15	TRBD2	TRBJ2-3
TGTGCCAGCAGCTTATCGGGACTAGCTAGTAAGGAGACCCAGTACTTC	CASSLSGLASKETQYF	-	TRBV7-2	TRBD2	TRBJ2-5
TGTGCCAGCAGTGAATATCCTCGGGCAAACGGAAACACCATATATTTT	CASSEYPRANGNTIYF	-	TRBV25-1	-	TRBJ1-3
TGTGCCATCAGTGTCTACACCGGCAGCCACGAGCAGTACTTC	CAISVYTGSHEQYF	-	TRBV10-3	-	TRBJ2-7
TGCGCCAGCAGCTGGGACCCTAGCGGATCCTACGAGCAGTACTTC	CASSWDPSGSYEQYF	many	TRBV5-1	TRBD2	TRBJ2-7
TGCGCCAGCAGCTTGGGGGGCTCAAGCTCTGGAAACACCATATATTTT	CASSLGGSSSGNTIYF	-	TRBV5-1	-	TRBJ1-3
TGTGCCAGCAGTTACTCCTTGGTCTCTGGCTACACCTTC	CASSYSLVSGYTF	few	TRBV6-5	-	TRBJ1-2
TGCAGTGCCGGTCAGGGGTACGAAAAACTGTTTTTT	CSAGQGYEKLFF	many	TRBV20-1	-	TRBJ1-4
TGTGCCAGCAGTTTACGGTCGGCGGACAGGGGCAATCAGCCCCAGCATTTT	CASSLRSADRGNQPQHF	few	TRBV27	TRBD1	TRBJ1-5
TGCAGCGTTGAAGGGGTGGGGAGGTACAATGAGCAGTTCTTC	CSVEGVGRYNEQFF	few	TRBV29-1	-	TRBJ2-1
TGTGCCAGCAGGCCTGGCGGGGTAGCGGAGGATCGGCGGACCCAGTACTTC	CASRPGGVAEDRRTQYF	many	TRBV12-3/TRBV12-4	-	TRBJ2-5
TGTGCCAGCAGCAAGGTTGGCTACACCTTC	CASSKVGYTF	-	TRBV5-8	-	TRBJ1-2
TGTGCCAGTACCGTCGGGACAGGGGCCCCCTACGAGCAGTACTTC	CASTVGTGAPYEQYF	many	TRBV28	TRBD1	TRBJ2-7
TGCGCCAGCAGCTTGCGGCACCTCAACAATGAGCAGTTCTTC	CASSLRHLNNEQFF	-	TRBV5-1	-	TRBJ2-1
TGTGCCAGTAGCCCCCCTACGGGGCAGGGATACTATGGCTACACCTTC	CASSPPTGQGYYGYTF	-	TRBV19	-	TRBJ1-2
TGTGCCAGCCGACGCCCGCGCAGGGGGGGGGGAGAGACCCAGTACTTC	CASRRPRRGGGETQYF	-	TRBV7-2	-	TRBJ2-5
TGCAGTGCCTCGGCGGGACTAGCGGGGGTTGAGCAGTTCTTC	CSASAGLAGVEQFF	many	TRBV20-1	TRBD2	TRBJ2-1
TGTGCCTGGAGTGTGGGGACTCCTGGTAGCACAGATACGCAGTATTTT	CAWSVGTPGSTDTQYF	few	TRBV30	-	TRBJ2-3